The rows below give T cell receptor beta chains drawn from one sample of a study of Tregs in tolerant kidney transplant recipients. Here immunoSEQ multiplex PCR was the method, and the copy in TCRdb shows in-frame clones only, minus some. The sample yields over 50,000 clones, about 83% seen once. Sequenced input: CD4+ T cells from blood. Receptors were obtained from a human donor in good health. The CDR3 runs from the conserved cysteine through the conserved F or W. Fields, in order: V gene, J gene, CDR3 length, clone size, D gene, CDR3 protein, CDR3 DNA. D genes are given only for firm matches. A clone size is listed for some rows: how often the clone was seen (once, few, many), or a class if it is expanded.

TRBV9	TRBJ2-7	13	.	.	CASSVVEGWEQYF	TGTGCCAGCAGCGTAGTCGAGGGTTGGGAGCAGTACTTC
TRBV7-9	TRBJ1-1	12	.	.	CASSPRDTEAFF	TGTGCCAGCAGCCCAAGAGACACTGAAGCTTTCTTT
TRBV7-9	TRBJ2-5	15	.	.	CASSPRPPSKLAQYF	TGTGCCAGCAGCCCGAGACCCCCCTCGAAGTTGGCCCAGTACTTC
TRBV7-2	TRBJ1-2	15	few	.	CASSLTPGESYGYTF	TGTGCCAGCAGCTTAACGCCAGGGGAAAGCTATGGCTACACCTTC
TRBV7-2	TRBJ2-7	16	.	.	CASSLRPGEASYEQYF	TGTGCCAGCAGCTTACGGCCGGGGGAGGCCTCCTACGAGCAGTACTTC
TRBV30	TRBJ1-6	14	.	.	CAWSGRHENSPLHF	TGTGCCTGGAGTGGGAGGCATGAGAATTCACCCCTCCACTTT
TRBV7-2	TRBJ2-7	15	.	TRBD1	CASSSTGVKGPEQYF	TGTGCCAGCAGCTCTACAGGGGTGAAGGGACCCGAGCAGTACTTC
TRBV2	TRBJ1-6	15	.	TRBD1	CASSLTGWGNSPLHF	TGTGCCAGCAGCCTGACAGGGTGGGGGAATTCACCCCTCCACTTT
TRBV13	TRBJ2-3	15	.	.	CASSLRGGVKDTQYF	TGTGCCAGCAGCTTGAGGGGCGGGGTTAAAGATACGCAGTATTTT
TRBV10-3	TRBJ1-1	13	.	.	CAISQGMPEKAFF	TGTGCCATCAGTCAGGGAATGCCTGAGAAAGCTTTCTTT
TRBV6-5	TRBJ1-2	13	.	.	CASRRAANYGYTF	TGTGCCAGCCGGAGGGCGGCTAACTATGGCTACACCTTC
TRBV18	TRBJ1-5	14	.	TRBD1	CASSRDRANQPQHF	TGTGCCAGCTCCCGTGACAGGGCCAATCAGCCCCAGCATTTT
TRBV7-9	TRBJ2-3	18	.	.	CASSSRGERGSSTDTQYF	TGTGCCAGCAGCTCGAGGGGGGAGCGGGGATCTAGCACAGATACGCAGTATTTT
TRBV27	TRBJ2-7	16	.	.	CASSTHARGQDYEQYF	TGTGCCAGCAGTACACATGCCCGGGGGCAAGACTACGAGCAGTACTTC
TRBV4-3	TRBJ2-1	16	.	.	CASSQASRTLYNEQFF	TGCGCCAGCAGCCAAGCCTCGCGAACGCTCTACAATGAGCAGTTCTTC
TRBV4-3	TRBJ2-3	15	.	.	CASSQDGRGTDTQYF	TGCGCCAGCAGCCAAGATGGCAGGGGCACAGATACGCAGTATTTT
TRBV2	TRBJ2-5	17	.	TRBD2	CASSEAWLAGGRETQYF	TGTGCCAGCAGTGAAGCGTGGCTAGCGGGGGGAAGGGAGACCCAGTACTTC
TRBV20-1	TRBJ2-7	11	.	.	CSARDWAQQYF	TGCAGTGCTAGAGATTGGGCACAGCAGTACTTC
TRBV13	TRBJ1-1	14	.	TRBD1	CASSLGGTGSRLFF	TGTGCCAGCAGCTTAGGGGGGACAGGTTCTCGACTGTTCTTT
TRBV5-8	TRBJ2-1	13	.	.	CASSLGRLYEQFF	TGTGCCAGCAGCTTGGGTCGGCTCTATGAGCAGTTCTTC
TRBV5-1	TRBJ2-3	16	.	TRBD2	CASTQLTSGFTDTQYF	TGCGCCAGCACCCAACTGACTAGCGGGTTCACAGATACGCAGTATTTT
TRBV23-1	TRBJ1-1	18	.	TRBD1	CASSRVSDAQGADTEAFF	TGCGCCAGCAGTCGAGTTTCGGACGCGCAGGGGGCCGACACTGAAGCTTTCTTT
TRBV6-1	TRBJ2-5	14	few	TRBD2	CAIVAGGLQETQYF	TGTGCCATTGTAGCGGGAGGGCTCCAAGAGACCCAGTACTTC
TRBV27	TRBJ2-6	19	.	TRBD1	CASSPWTGGGLFGANVLTF	TGTGCCAGCAGCCCATGGACAGGGGGGGGATTGTTTGGGGCCAACGTCCTGACTTTC
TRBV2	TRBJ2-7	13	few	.	CASSAPPSYEQYF	TGTGCCAGCAGTGCCCCTCCCTCCTACGAGCAGTACTTC
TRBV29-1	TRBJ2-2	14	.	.	CSVSPTGNTGELFF	TGCAGCGTCAGCCCGACAGGGAACACCGGGGAGCTGTTTTTT
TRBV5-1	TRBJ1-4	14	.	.	CASSWTAENEKLFF	TGCGCCAGCAGCTGGACAGCGGAAAATGAAAAACTGTTTTTT
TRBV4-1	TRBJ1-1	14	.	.	CASSQGTGRTEAFF	TGCGCCAGCAGCCAAGGTACAGGGCGCACTGAAGCTTTCTTT
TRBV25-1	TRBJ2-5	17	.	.	CASSEYIGRRAMETQYF	TGTGCCAGCAGTGAATATATAGGGCGAAGGGCAATGGAGACCCAGTACTTC
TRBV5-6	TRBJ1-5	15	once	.	CASSLGDRLNQPQHF	TGTGCCAGCAGCTTGGGTGACAGACTCAATCAGCCCCAGCATTTT
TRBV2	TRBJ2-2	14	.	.	CATQRTVNTGELFF	TGTGCCACCCAGAGGACAGTAAACACCGGGGAGCTGTTTTTT
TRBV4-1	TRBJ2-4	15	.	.	CASSQDFTVSYIQYF	TGCGCCAGCAGCCAAGATTTTACAGTTTCTTACATTCAGTACTTC
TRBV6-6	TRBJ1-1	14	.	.	CASSFDRLNTEAFF	TGTGCCAGCAGCTTCGACAGGCTGAACACTGAAGCTTTCTTT
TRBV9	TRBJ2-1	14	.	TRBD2	CASSGLAGGNEQFF	TGTGCCAGCAGCGGGCTAGCGGGAGGCAATGAGCAGTTCTTC
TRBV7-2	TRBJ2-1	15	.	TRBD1	CASNPRLTGTNEQFF	TGTGCCAGCAACCCTCGACTGACAGGGACAAATGAGCAGTTCTTC
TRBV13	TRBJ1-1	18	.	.	CASSLMPQLHSLNTEAFF	TGTGCCAGCAGCTTAATGCCCCAACTCCATTCCTTGAACACTGAAGCTTTCTTT
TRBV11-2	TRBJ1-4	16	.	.	CASSFPDRSGTRGLFF	TGTGCCAGCAGCTTTCCGGACAGAAGCGGCACCAGGGGACTGTTTTTT
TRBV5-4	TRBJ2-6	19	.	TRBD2	CASSSGLAGSRSGANVLTF	TGTGCCAGCAGCTCGGGACTAGCGGGAAGCCGCTCTGGGGCCAACGTCCTGACTTTC
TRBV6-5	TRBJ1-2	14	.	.	CATSWGRGIFGYTF	TGTGCCACCTCATGGGGCAGGGGTATCTTTGGCTACACCTTC
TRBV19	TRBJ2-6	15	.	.	CASSMASSGANVLTF	TGTGCCAGTAGTATGGCCAGCTCTGGGGCCAACGTCCTGACTTTC
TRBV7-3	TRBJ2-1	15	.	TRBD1	CASSSTGTGVDEQFF	TGTGCCAGCAGCTCGACCGGGACAGGGGTCGATGAGCAGTTCTTC
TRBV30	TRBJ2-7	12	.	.	CAWRTAGLEQYF	TGTGCCTGGAGGACGGCCGGCCTCGAGCAGTACTTC
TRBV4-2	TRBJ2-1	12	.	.	CASSQVEREQFF	TGTGCCAGCAGCCAAGTGGAGCGTGAGCAGTTCTTC
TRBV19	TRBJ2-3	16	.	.	CASSVTRGSGTDTQYF	TGTGCCAGTAGTGTTACTCGGGGATCCGGCACAGATACGCAGTATTTT
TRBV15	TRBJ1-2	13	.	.	CATSRETVGGYTF	TGTGCCACCAGCAGAGAGACAGTGGGCGGCTACACCTTC
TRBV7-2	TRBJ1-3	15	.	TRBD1	CASSPWTGSGNTIYF	TGTGCCAGCAGCCCCTGGACAGGCTCTGGAAACACCATATATTTT